The next 13 T cell receptor beta chains were all read from a single sample in a study of blood T cell repertoires in COVID-19. The protocol was immunoSEQ multiplex PCR, while the TCRdb copy is restricted to in-frame clones and leaves out a portion. Of roughly 77,000 clones in the sample, approximately 80% were seen once. The sequenced sample consisted of peripheral blood. The receptor set was obtained from a woman in her sixties or seventies with acute or convalescent COVID-19.

The chain is built from TRBV7-2 and TRBJ2-7, with 8 bases lining up with TRBD2. Trimming took 3 bases from V and 1 from J; bases not matched to a gene: 8. Germline CDR1 SGHTA, CDR2 FQGNSA. This CDR3 region has 16 residues. The DNA of the CDR3 is TGTGCCAGCAGCTTTGGTAGACGGGGGGGGTCCTACGAGCAGTACTTC. This encodes CASSFGRRGGSYEQYF.

This rearrangement joins TRBV6-5 to TRBJ2-2, with 7 nucleotides matching TRBD2. The CDR3 covers 14 residues. Germline values: CDR1 MNHEY, CDR2 SVGAGI. The CDR3 DNA sequence: TGTGCGGAAGATGCGGGGGTGAACACCGGGGAGCTGTTTTTT. Translating gives CAEDAGVNTGELFF.

This chain joins TRBV13 and TRBJ1-1, with D hard to call. V lost 3 bases and J lost 1, with 3 bases in between. The CDR3 is 12 residues long. The germline V gene encodes CDR1 PRHDT and CDR2 FYEKMQ (reference sequence). The CDR3 is CASSFWNTEAFF. The CDR3 DNA reads TGTGCCAGCAGCTTCTGGAACACTGAAGCTTTCTTT.

J is TRBJ1-1 and V is TRBV21-1. TRBV21-1 is labeled a pseudogene. CDR3 length: 14 amino acids. The CDR3 DNA follows: TGTGCCAGCATGTCGGAGAACATGAACACTGAAGCTTTCTTT. It specifies CASMSENMNTEAFF.

The chain has TRBV19 and TRBJ2-7; D uncertain. V lost 8 bases to trimming and J lost 1 base, with 15 bases between them. In germline, CDR1 is LNHDA, CDR2 SQIVND (reference sequence). The CDR3 runs to 14 residues. CDR3 DNA: TGTGCCAGTGGCGACGGTGTGAGGTCCTACGAGCAGTACTTC. This translates into CASGDGVRSYEQYF. Together with reference TRBV19 and TRBJ2-7, the CDR3 gives the full variable domain: DGGITQSPKYLFRKEGQNVTLSCEQNLNHDAMYWYRQDPGQGLRLIYYSQIVNDFQKGDIAEGYSVSREKKESFPLTVTSAQKNPTAFYLCASGDGVRSYEQYFGPGTRLTVT.

V is TRBV7-2 and J is TRBJ1-2; TRBD1 matches at 8 bases. The CDR3 runs to 17 residues. Trimming removed 1 base from V and 6 bases from J; junction bases left unmatched: 13. CDR1 is SGHTA, CDR2 FQGNSA, per germline. The CDR3 spells CASSLVSGQGGLDGYTF. In nucleotides, the CDR3 is TGTGCCAGCAGCTTAGTTTCCGGACAGGGAGGGCTCGATGGCTACACCTTC.

The chain is built from TRBV27 and TRBJ1-2; 7 bases line up with TRBD1. CDR1 is MNHEY, CDR2 SMNVEV, per germline (reference sequence). Unmatched junction bases numbered 14, after V lost 5 bases and J lost 2 bases. The CDR3 is 17 residues long. The CDR3, as DNA: TGTGCCAGCAGTCCAGGGACAGCACCCATACCAAACTATGGCTACACCTTC. It codes for CASSPGTAPIPNYGYTF.

This chain connects TRBV3-1 (or the pseudogene TRBV3-2) to TRBJ2-7; TRBD1 aligns across 7 bases. There are 14 residues in the CDR3. V shed 4 bases and J 2 bases; nucleotides not matched to a gene: 5. Germline CDR1 reads LGHDT; CDR2 reads YNNKEL (reference sequence). CDR3 sequence reads: CASSLSGQPYEQYF. The CDR3 nucleotides read TGTGCCAGCAGCCTGTCGGGACAGCCCTACGAGCAGTACTTC.

This chain connects TRBV13 to TRBJ2-1; 7 positions match TRBD2. V was pared by 0 bases and J by 7 bases, with 3 bases of the junction left unmatched. Germline CDR1 reads PRHDT; CDR2 reads FYEKMQ (reference sequence). The CDR3 has 14 amino acids. The CDR3 nucleotides are TGTGCCAGCAGCTTAGGAGGGGAGGGGAATGAGCAGTTCTTC. Encoded protein: CASSLGGEGNEQFF.

The chain couples TRBV28 to TRBJ2-7, with 10 bases identical to TRBD2. Germline V gene lookup returns CDR1 MDHEN and CDR2 SYDVKM. There are 15 residues in the CDR3. V shed 4 bases, J shed 3 bases, and the junction held 6 bases outside the gene matches. This CDR3 reads CASSWKRGGVYEQYF. The CDR3 coding sequence is TGTGCCAGCAGTTGGAAGCGGGGGGGCGTCTACGAGCAGTACTTC.

This clone showed up just a few times. V is TRBV5-4 and J is TRBJ2-7; TRBD2 is a possible D gene (6 bases). CDR3 length: 17 residues. Germline CDR1 SGHNT, CDR2 YYREEE (reference sequence). V was cut by 3 bases and J by 2 bases, with 21 bases left in between. The CDR3 region is CASSSAWIGGATYEQYF. As DNA, the CDR3 is TGTGCCAGCAGCTCTGCTTGGATTGGAGGGGCCACCTACGAGCAGTACTTC.

V is TRBV2 and J is TRBJ1-5; the match to TRBD1 covers 10 bases. CDR1 and CDR2 from the germline V gene are SNHLY and FYNNEI. Germline trimming cut 4 bases from V and 2 bases from J; bases unmatched to any gene: 5. This CDR3 region has 16 residues. CDR3 amino acids: CASSGQGAPGNQPQHF. The CDR3 region has the DNA TGTGCCAGCAGTGGACAGGGGGCGCCCGGCAATCAGCCCCAGCATTTT.

This chain uses TRBV27 with TRBJ1-1, with a tentative D call TRBD1 (6 bases). Trimming took 10 bases from V and 6 from J, leaving 24 bases between them. CDR3 length equals 15 residues. In germline, CDR1 is MNHEY, CDR2 SMNVEV (reference sequence). The CDR3 reads CATTPQGGGPAEAFF. Here the CDR3 DNA reads TGTGCCACCACGCCCCAAGGCGGGGGCCCGGCTGAAGCTTTCTTT.